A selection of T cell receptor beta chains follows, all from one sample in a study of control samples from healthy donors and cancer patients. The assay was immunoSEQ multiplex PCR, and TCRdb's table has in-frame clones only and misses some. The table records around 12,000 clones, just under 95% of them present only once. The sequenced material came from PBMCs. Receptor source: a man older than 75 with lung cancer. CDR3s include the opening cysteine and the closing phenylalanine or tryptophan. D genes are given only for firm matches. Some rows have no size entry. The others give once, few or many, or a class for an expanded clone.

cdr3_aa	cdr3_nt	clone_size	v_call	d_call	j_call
CASSEGTLYEQYF	TGCGCCAGCAGTGAGGGCACCCTCTACGAGCAGTACTTC	-	TRBV10-2	-	TRBJ2-7
CASSIGKSGGNTGELFF	TGTGCCAGTAGTATAGGAAAGAGCGGGGGAAACACCGGGGAGCTGTTTTTT	-	TRBV19	TRBD2	TRBJ2-2
CASSDGGAPANYGYTF	TGCGCCAGCAGTGACGGGGGGGCACCCGCTAACTATGGCTACACCTTC	-	TRBV10-2	-	TRBJ1-2
CASNSRSQLGGSNYGYTF	TGTGCCAGCAACAGTAGGTCCCAGCTCGGGGGATCTAACTATGGCTACACCTTC	few	TRBV9	-	TRBJ1-2
CASSQTLGTGPYEQYF	TGTGCCAGCAGCCAAACGCTGGGGACAGGGCCCTACGAGCAGTACTTC	-	TRBV11-2	TRBD1	TRBJ2-7
CASSLGSGGNYEQYF	TGTGCCAGCAGCTTAGGGTCAGGGGGCAACTACGAGCAGTACTTC	few	TRBV7-3	TRBD1	TRBJ2-7
CASRPGQGYNSPLHF	TGTGCCAGCAGACCGGGACAGGGGTATAATTCACCCCTCCACTTT	-	TRBV28	TRBD1	TRBJ1-6
CASSLEQGAYETQYF	TGTGCCAGCAGCTTAGAACAGGGGGCATATGAGACCCAGTACTTC	-	TRBV11-2	TRBD1	TRBJ2-5
CASSPRGRGTQYF	TGTGCCAGCAGTCCCCGGGGGAGGGGGACCCAGTACTTC	-	TRBV27	TRBD2	TRBJ2-5
CASSARPGQGVDEQFF	TGCGCCAGCAGCGCCCGACCGGGACAGGGGGTCGATGAGCAGTTCTTC	-	TRBV5-1	TRBD1	TRBJ2-1
CASSRKSTPNYGYTF	TGCGCCAGCAGCCGCAAATCGACACCAAACTATGGCTACACCTTC	-	TRBV4-3	-	TRBJ1-2
CASSFGNTGELFF	TGTGCCAGCAGTTTCGGGAACACCGGGGAGCTGTTTTTT	once	TRBV6-1	-	TRBJ2-2
CASSSDGGTQETQYF	TGCGCCAGCAGCTCCGACGGGGGGACACAAGAGACCCAGTACTTC	once	TRBV5-1	-	TRBJ2-5
CASSESGHLQETQYF	TGTGCCAGCAGTGAATCGGGACACCTCCAAGAGACCCAGTACTTC	-	TRBV25-1	-	TRBJ2-5
CAGGGGSHYGYTF	TGTGCCGGAGGGGGGGGGAGCCACTATGGCTACACCTTC	-	TRBV2	-	TRBJ1-2
CAIKVLAGSNTGELFF	TGTGCCATCAAGGTATTAGCGGGTTCGAACACCGGGGAGCTGTTTTTT	-	TRBV10-3	TRBD2	TRBJ2-2
CASSIDGRRDYGYTF	TGTGCCAGTAGTATAGATGGACGGAGAGACTATGGCTACACCTTC	-	TRBV19	-	TRBJ1-2
CASSSPTGTEAFF	TGTGCCAGCAGCTCCCCGACAGGCACTGAAGCTTTCTTT	once	TRBV5-4	-	TRBJ1-1
CASSPSYLGYNEQFF	TGTGCCAGCTCACCCTCATATTTGGGGTACAATGAGCAGTTCTTC	once	TRBV18	-	TRBJ2-1
CASSLVLGLNTGELFF	TGTGCCAGCAGCTTAGTCCTGGGGCTGAACACCGGGGAGCTGTTTTTT	-	TRBV7-9	-	TRBJ2-2
CASSFGGTEAFF	TGTGCCAGCAGTTTTGGGGGCACTGAAGCTTTCTTT	once	TRBV6-2/TRBV6-3	-	TRBJ1-1
CASSPEGGNSNQPQHF	TGCGCCAGCAGCCCAGAGGGGGGCAATAGCAATCAGCCCCAGCATTTT	once	TRBV5-1	-	TRBJ1-5
CASSPPVGGGGQNYGYTF	TGTGCCAGCTCACCACCGGTTGGGGGGGGCGGCCAAAACTATGGCTACACCTTC	-	TRBV18	-	TRBJ1-2
CASSLGEGHNEQFF	TGCGCCAGCAGCTTGGGAGAAGGGCACAATGAGCAGTTCTTC	-	TRBV5-1	-	TRBJ2-1
CASSQGGRENEKLFF	TGTGCCAGCAGCCAAGGTGGCAGGGAGAATGAAAAACTGTTTTTT	once	TRBV3-1/TRBV3-2	-	TRBJ1-4
CSVGGQPQHF	TGCAGCGTTGGAGGTCAGCCCCAGCATTTT	-	TRBV29-1	-	TRBJ1-5
CASSQKNTEAFF	TGTGCCAGCAGCCAAAAGAACACTGAAGCTTTCTTT	-	TRBV14	-	TRBJ1-1
CASNPNMDTEAFF	TGTGCCAGCAATCCGAATATGGACACTGAAGCTTTCTTT	-	TRBV6-5	-	TRBJ1-1
CASSVSGNGELFF	TGTGCCAGCAGTGTGTCTGGGAACGGGGAGCTGTTTTTT	-	TRBV2	-	TRBJ2-2
CASSPTGQNSPLHF	TGTGCCAGCTCACCAACAGGGCAGAATTCACCCCTCCACTTT	-	TRBV18	-	TRBJ1-6
CASSTTGADTQYF	TGTGCCAGCAGCACGACAGGGGCAGATACGCAGTATTTT	once	TRBV6-5	TRBD1	TRBJ2-3
CASSLTLGRGTYNEQFF	TGTGCCAGCAGCTTAACGTTAGGGCGGGGGACGTACAATGAGCAGTTCTTC	-	TRBV7-3	TRBD2	TRBJ2-1
CASRATGTDTQYF	TGTGCCAGCAGGGCGACGGGCACAGATACGCAGTATTTT	-	TRBV5-8	-	TRBJ2-3
CASSQGGLDSPQYF	TGCGCCAGCAGCCAAGGAGGTCTAGATTCTCCGCAGTATTTT	-	TRBV4-1	-	TRBJ2-3
CASSRFKPGQGNYLYGYTF	TGCGCCAGCAGCCGATTTAAACCGGGACAGGGGAATTACCTTTATGGCTACACCTTC	once	TRBV4-3	TRBD1	TRBJ1-2
CASGLLSGDVAKNIQYF	TGTGCTAGTGGTTTGCTATCCGGGGATGTAGCCAAAAACATTCAGTACTTC	once	TRBV12-5	-	TRBJ2-4
CASSQDWVGTVGYTF	TGCGCCAGCAGCCAAGATTGGGTCGGGACGGTGGGCTACACCTTC	once	TRBV4-1	-	TRBJ1-2
CASSPGTSGNTDTQYF	TGTGCCAGCAGCCCCGGGACTAGCGGGAACACAGATACGCAGTATTTT	-	TRBV5-5	TRBD2	TRBJ2-3
CASSPQDPRDTEAFF	TGTGCCAGCTCACCTCAGGATCCTCGGGACACTGAAGCTTTCTTT	-	TRBV18	-	TRBJ1-1
CSAEMNTEAFF	TGCAGCGCTGAGATGAACACTGAAGCTTTCTTT	-	TRBV29-1	-	TRBJ1-1
CASSLDPSGGLYGYTF	TGTGCCAGCAGCTTAGACCCGTCGGGAGGCCTCTATGGCTACACCTTC	-	TRBV11-2	-	TRBJ1-2
CASSYRGPLKRYSNQPQHF	TGTGCCAGCAGCTACCGGGGGCCCCTAAAAAGATATAGCAATCAGCCCCAGCATTTT	-	TRBV5-7	-	TRBJ1-5
CASSPGRRSLYGYTF	TGTGCCAGCAGCCCGGGAAGGAGATCCCTCTATGGCTACACCTTC	-	TRBV5-6	-	TRBJ1-2
CAISEGLIDQPQHF	TGTGCCATCAGTGAGGGCCTAATCGATCAGCCCCAGCATTTT	-	TRBV10-3	-	TRBJ1-5
CASSIKGSGLFSGANVLTF	TGTGCCAGTAGTATAAAGGGAAGCGGACTTTTCTCTGGGGCCAACGTCCTGACTTTC	-	TRBV19	-	TRBJ2-6
CASSQVIRVFNQPQHF	TGCGCCAGCAGTCAAGTCATTAGGGTCTTCAATCAGCCCCAGCATTTT	-	TRBV23-1	-	TRBJ1-5
CASSGKYTEAFF	TGTGCCAGCAGTGGGAAATACACTGAAGCTTTCTTT	-	TRBV12-3/TRBV12-4	-	TRBJ1-1
CASSLAGVPTEAFF	TGTGCCAGCAGTTTAGCGGGGGTTCCCACTGAAGCTTTCTTT	-	TRBV27	-	TRBJ1-1
CASSYRTSGGVDPRSYNEQFF	TGTGCCAGCAGTTATCGGACTAGCGGGGGGGTGGATCCTAGGTCCTACAATGAGCAGTTCTTC	-	TRBV6-2/TRBV6-3	TRBD2	TRBJ2-1
CASSSPGQGDYGYTF	TGTGCCAGCAGTTCTCCGGGACAGGGTGACTATGGCTACACCTTC	-	TRBV6-5	TRBD1	TRBJ1-2
CASSFYPSTVTYEQYF	TGTGCCAGCAGTTTCTACCCGTCGACAGTGACCTACGAGCAGTACTTC	-	TRBV27	-	TRBJ2-7
CASSIITSLRDSPLHF	TGTGCCAGTAGTATAATAACATCTCTAAGGGATTCACCCCTCCACTTT	-	TRBV19	-	TRBJ1-6
CASSQEGTGGFGYTF	TGCGCCAGCAGCCAAGAGGGGACAGGGGGCTTTGGCTACACCTTC	-	TRBV4-3	TRBD1	TRBJ1-2